The text below deals with one T cell receptor (beta chain). This clone was detected a few times. Its binding antigen is unknown. No base-level quality is on record; no much larger clone is a single base apart. Reading from cysteine to phenylalanine, the CDR3 counts 14 amino acids. Only CDR3 DNA is held: 42 bases, read in frame from base 1. CDR1 is given as SGHTA and CDR2 as FQGNSA, both from the germline V gene. V is pruned by 7 bases and J by 8 bases, leaving 7 bases of the junction without a gene match. Synthetic TCR analog templates were spiked into each PCR to estimate absolute template abundance from read counts. The immunoSEQ assay used bias-controlled V and J gene primers to amplify TCRbeta CDR3 regions from genomic DNA. Sequencing of rearranged TCRbeta segments was done at approximately 20X coverage. In the paper's pipeline: Clustering was used to correct sequencing errors, and CDR3s were annotated against IMGT to assign V, D and J genes. Out-of-frame and stop-codon sequences were excluded, and only productive TCRbeta rearrangements were used in downstream analyses. Clonality was calculated as one minus the Shannon entropy normalized by the log of the number of unique productive sequences. Clones differing between time points or between blood and tumor were identified using Fisher's exact test with Benjamini-Hochberg correction, with an adjusted p below 0.01 applied as the threshold. What TCRdb holds here is the immuneACCESS table cut down to in-frame rearrangements. Part of the clones is not present; checked against another copy, under half of the missing clones reflect an unresolved V gene, and the others are unexplained. That table gives V, J and clone size, and the DNA gave D and trimming. The sample table records 65,000 to 90,000 clones; 84% of these occur just once. The ten largest make up 9.2% of the sample.

The source of the sample is a study of PD-L1 blockade in urothelial cancer (dated by TCRdb to about 2017). Broadly, across the study: Therapy was started in the mid-2010s for all patients, and atezolizumab 1,200 mg was administered intravenously every 3 weeks. Whole exome sequencing and RNA sequencing of pretreatment tumors were performed alongside TCR sequencing in the same patients. Blood samples yielded a median of about 150,000 T cells and roughly 80,000 unique TCRs, with median clonality 0.080. About nine tenths of the roughly 29 patients were identified as males with urothelial cancer of bladder origin, and a prior smoking history was reported by 18 of 29 patients. The study was an exploratory multi-omic analysis of somatic, immune and clinical correlates of response to PD-L1 blockade with atezolizumab in urothelial cancer. Patients had an ECOG performance status of 0 or 1 and had received between 0 and 3 prior chemotherapy regimens. Blood samples were analyzed at 3 weeks after treatment start (second dose) and at 6 weeks after treatment start. Durable clinical benefit was achieved by nine patients and was not achieved by 20 patients. TCR sequencing covered pretreatment tumor samples and matched, serially collected peripheral blood taken before and after atezolizumab treatment. Progression-free survival longer than 6 months counted as durable clinical benefit, and TCR features were additionally tested against both progression-free and overall survival. Around 29 patients had pretreatment blood TCR-seq, roughly 25 had at least one posttreatment blood collection, and roughly 25 had tumor TCR-seq.

Overall study results and their limits: Improved progression-free and overall survival was associated with having pretreatment peripheral blood TCR clonality below the median. At 3 weeks after the start of treatment, tumor-associated TCR clones in peripheral blood had expanded more in patients with durable benefit (n ≈ 22, p = 0.022). Small sample size (n of about 30) and many exploratory analyses mean the results are intended to be hypothesis-generating.

The time point tag for this specimen amounts to: pretreatment peripheral blood. The cohort included some 30 patients with locally advanced or metastatic urothelial carcinoma who were treated at Memorial Sloan Kettering on a trial protocol. Peripheral blood mononuclear cells were collected pretreatment and during treatment, with between 1 and 8 total time points per patient. The Qiagen DNeasy Blood extraction kit was used to purify genomic DNA from total PBMCs and from tumor samples. Collected pretreatment and during treatment, PBMCs were isolated and stored as previously described. The sample in question was PBMCs, obtained around atezolizumab (anti-PD-L1) treatment. The sequence is built from TRBV7-2 and TRBJ1-6; TRBD1 agrees with 8 junctional bases. This receptor was obtained from a woman in her seventies with urothelial cancer. Here is the DNA: TGTGCCAGCAAGCAAGACAGGGGAGATTCACCCCTCCACTTT. This sequence encodes CASKQDRGDSPLHF. With the portions outside the CDR3 filled from the reference TRBV7-2 and TRBJ1-6 genes, the complete variable region becomes GAGVSQSPSNKVTEKGKDVELRCDPISGHTALYWYRQSLGQGLEFLIYFQGNSAPDKSGLPSDRFSAERTGGSVSTLTIQRTQQEDSAVYLCASKQDRGDSPLHFGNGTRLTVT.